This TCR beta chain derives from a study of CDR3 diversity in severe acne (dated by TCRdb to about 2019). V drops 4 bases and J drops 2 bases, leaving 14 bases in between. Per the germline V gene, SGDLS is the CDR1 and YYNGEE is the CDR2. The CDR3 has 15 amino acids, counting the end cysteine and phenylalanine. The entry retains the CDR3 DNA only, 45 bases that are in frame from base 1. The receptor library was made with PCR. Sequencing was carried out with an Illumina HiSeq 2000. TCRdb reworked the public reads: Q25 trimming with fastp, MiXCR clone assembly, productive beta chains retained. Each CDR3 protein gets just one entry, which takes the most common genes and DNA from the rows behind it. This sample holds about 90,000 distinct CDR3 sequences; 48% were observed only once. Over 9% of the sample belongs to the ten largest clones. In the case of this clonotype: Which antigen it targets is not known. Within one base of it there is no much larger clone, and no base qualities were kept.

The V and J segments used are TRBV9 and TRBJ2-3; the D region possibly corresponds to TRBD2 (5 bases align). Sample: blood. The origin of this receptor is a male donor in good health, serving as a control. Here is the DNA: TGTGCCAGCAGCCCCCCGCACGGGATCACAGATACGCAGTATTTT. The resulting protein is CASSPPHGITDTQYF.